These 15 T cell receptor beta chains were sequenced from one sample in a study of blood T cell repertoires in COVID-19. Here immunoSEQ multiplex PCR was the method, and the copy in TCRdb shows in-frame clones only, minus some. This table has 130,000 or so clones, 80% appearing once. Sequenced sample: peripheral blood. The receptors were gathered from a human donor in a cohort sampled during active COVID-19.

This sequence joins TRBV29-1 and TRBJ2-7; the match to TRBD1 covers 9 bases. Looked up from germline, CDR1 is SQVTM and CDR2 is ANQGSEA. CDR3 size: 15 residues. V lost 6 bases and J lost 2; bases outside the gene matches: 11. The CDR3 bases are TGCAGCGTGGGGGGACAGGGAAAGTGGACCTACGAGCAGTACTTC. Its translation: CSVGGQGKWTYEQYF.

V and J are TRBV18 and TRBJ2-7; TRBD2 agrees at 10 bases. Germline V lookup: CDR1 KGHSH, CDR2 LQKENI. CDR3 length: 15 amino acids. V shed 4 bases and J 6 bases; nucleotides not matched to a gene: 9. The CDR3 protein is CASSLWQRGGSEQYF. In DNA, the CDR3 is TGTGCCAGCTCACTCTGGCAGCGGGGGGGCAGCGAGCAGTACTTC. Drawing the rest from reference TRBV18 and TRBJ2-7, the complete variable domain is NAGVMQNPRHLVRRRGQEARLRCSPMKGHSHVYWYRQLPEEGLKFMVYLQKENIIDESGMPKERFSAEFPKEGPSILRIQQVVRGDSAAYFCASSLWQRGGSEQYFGPGTRLTVT.

J is TRBJ2-2 and V is TRBV27, with D perhaps matching TRBD2 (6 bases). Germline-derived CDR1 and CDR2 are MNHEY and SMNVEV (reference sequence). The CDR3 extends over 16 amino acids. Between the trimmed V and J ends, which lost 8 bases and 5 bases, there was a span of 21 bases. The CDR3 loop reads CASVSDPGLPTGELFF. The DNA for the CDR3 is TGTGCCAGCGTTTCTGACCCGGGACTCCCAACCGGGGAGCTGTTTTTT.

This clone was counted between two and nine times. For the CDR3, the DNA is TGTGCCAGCAGGCGGAACACTGAAGCTTTCTTT. It codes for CASRRNTEAFF. V is TRBV6-5 and J is TRBJ1-1; D gene ambiguous. The germline CDR1 and CDR2 sequences are MNHEY and SVGAGI. Trimming left V 6 bases short and J 1 base short, with 3 bases between. The CDR3 length is 11 residues.

Written as DNA, the CDR3 is TGTGCCAGCAGCCCTGGGGGTAGCGGGGGCGGGGAGCAGTACTTC. The encoded protein is CASSPGGSGGGEQYF. The chain uses TRBV28 and TRBJ2-7; 9 positions agree with TRBD2. V shed 6 bases and J 7 bases; nucleotides not matched to a gene: 13. In germline, CDR1 is MDHEN, CDR2 SYDVKM. The CDR3 runs to 15 residues.

The J gene is TRBJ2-7, the V gene TRBV7-3; possibly TRBD2 for D (6 bases). Germline V CDR1 and CDR2: SGHTA, FQGTGA. Trimming took 5 bases from V and 2 from J, leaving 13 bases between them. The CDR3 has 14 amino acids. The CDR3 DNA is TGTGCCAGCAGCCAACCCGGGACTGCCTACGAGCAGTACTTC. It codes for CASSQPGTAYEQYF. The whole variable domain, filled in from reference TRBV7-3 and TRBJ2-7, reads GAGVSQTPSNKVTEKGKYVELRCDPISGHTALYWYRQSLGQGPEFLIYFQGTGAADDSGLPNDRFFAVRPEGSVSTLKIQRTERGDSAVYLCASSQPGTAYEQYFGPGTRLTVT.

This clone was observed a handful of times. The genes are TRBV4-3 and TRBJ2-7; 8 bases match TRBD2. After removal of 5 bases from V and 2 bases from J, the junction contained 8 bases not matched to a gene. The CDR3 is 15 amino acids. The germline gives CDR1 LGHNA, CDR2 YSLEER. CDR3 in DNA: TGCGCCAGCAGCTCCCGGCCTAGCGGGCCCTACGAGCAGTACTTC. Translating gives CASSSRPSGPYEQYF.

This clone has a handful of counts. Its ends do not fully match the called genes, so a read error is possible. The chain joins TRBV7-7 to TRBJ2-2; 10 bases agree with TRBD1. Germline-derived CDR1 and CDR2 are SSHAT and FNYEAQ (reference sequence). This CDR3 comprises 15 residues. CDR3 sequence: CASSLGQGDTGELFF. The CDR3 nucleotides read TGTGCTAGCAGCTTAGGACAGGGGGACACCGGGGAGCTGTTTTTT.

There are a few counts of this clone. J is TRBJ1-4 and V is TRBV3-1 (or the pseudogene TRBV3-2), with 9 positions matching TRBD1. CDR3 size: 18 residues. Germline values: CDR1 LGHDT, CDR2 YNNKEL (reference sequence). The V segment lost 2 bases and the J segment 4 bases; nucleotides outside the gene matches: 11. The CDR3 sequence is CASSQNRAPGQGNEKLFF. The DNA of the CDR3 is TGTGCCAGCAGCCAAAATAGAGCCCCGGGACAGGGTAATGAAAAACTGTTTTTT.

The rearrangement links TRBV28 to TRBJ1-5; 8 nucleotides match TRBD1. Trimming cost V 3 bases and J 1 base; bases outside gene matches: 8. CDR1 is MDHEN, CDR2 SYDVKM, per germline. CDR3 size: 17 residues. Here the CDR3 reads CASSLGTGQESNQPQHF. The DNA for the CDR3 is TGTGCCAGCAGTTTGGGGACAGGACAGGAAAGCAATCAGCCCCAGCATTTT.

The CDR3: CASSRRQGVGEKLFF. DNA for the CDR3: TGCGCCAGCAGCCGTCGGCAGGGGGTGGGTGAAAAACTGTTTTTT. The rearrangement joins TRBV5-1 to TRBJ1-4; 7 bases agree with TRBD1. With 4 bases clipped from V and 7 bases from J, the junction kept 10 bases outside the gene matches. CDR3 length: 15 residues. CDR1 SGHRS and CDR2 YFSETQ come from the germline V gene. The full variable domain, with the rest looked up from reference TRBV5-1 and TRBJ1-4, is KAGVTQTPRYLIKTRGQQVTLSCSPISGHRSVSWYQQTPGQGLQFLFEYFSETQRNKGNFPGRFSGRQFSNSRSEMNVSTLELGDSALYLCASSRRQGVGEKLFFGSGTQLSVL.

This clone was found a few times. V gene TRBV7-2 combines with J gene TRBJ2-1; 7 bases are shared with TRBD1. The CDR3 covers 13 residues. Trimming at V came to 4 bases and at J to 5 bases, leaving 2 bases not matched to a gene. Looked up from germline, CDR1 is SGHTA and CDR2 is FQGNSA. CDR3 in DNA: TGTGCCAGCAGCTCGACAGGGAACAATGAGCAGTTCTTC. Protein sequence: CASSSTGNNEQFF.

CDR3 loop: CASSPQGPGGNEKLFF. CDR3 nucleotides: TGTGCCAGCAGCCCACAGGGACCAGGGGGAAATGAAAAACTGTTTTTT. The chain links TRBV7-2 to TRBJ1-4; 7 positions agree with TRBD1. Trimming took 5 bases from V and 5 from J; bases not matched to a gene: 11. The CDR3 extends over 16 amino acids. Germline V CDR1 and CDR2: SGHTA, FQGNSA. Together with reference TRBV7-2 and TRBJ1-4, the CDR3 gives the full variable domain: GAGVSQSPSNKVTEKGKDVELRCDPISGHTALYWYRQSLGQGLEFLIYFQGNSAPDKSGLPSDRFSAERTGGSVSTLTIQRTQQEDSAVYLCASSPQGPGGNEKLFFGSGTQLSVL.

This chain uses TRBV5-6 with TRBJ2-5; perhaps TRBD2 as D (5 bases). Trimming stripped 2 bases from V and 5 bases from J, with 10 bases between. CDR1 and CDR2 from the germline V gene are SGHDT and YYEEEE. This CDR3 region has 13 residues. CDR3 protein: CASSFGEGETQYF. The CDR3 DNA follows: TGTGCCAGCAGCTTCGGGGAAGGGGAGACCCAGTACTTC. The full variable domain, in which reference TRBV5-6 and TRBJ2-5 provide the parts outside the CDR3, is DAGVTQSPTHLIKTRGQQVTLRCSPKSGHDTVSWYQQALGQGPQFIFQYYEEEERQRGNFPDRFSGHQFPNYSSELNVNALLLGDSALYLCASSFGEGETQYFGPGTRLLVL.

Only a few counts were recorded for this clone. The chain carries TRBV7-8 and TRBJ2-2; D uncertain. The CDR3 totals 16 residues. The V end lost 1 base, the J end lost 4 bases, and 13 bases lay between the germline ends. Germline loops: CDR1 SGHVS, CDR2 FQNEAQ. This chain's CDR3 is CASSLVASRPTGELFF. The CDR3 DNA is TGTGCCAGCAGCTTAGTTGCTAGTCGTCCCACCGGGGAGCTGTTTTTT. Full variable domain (missing parts from reference TRBV7-8 and TRBJ2-2): GAGVSQSPRYKVAKRGQDVALRCDPISGHVSLFWYQQALGQGPEFLTYFQNEAQLDKSGLPSDRFFAERPEGSVSTLKIQRTQQEDSAVYLCASSLVASRPTGELFFGEGSRLTVL.